The 24 T cell receptor beta chains below come from one sample, sequenced in a study of T cell responses to AZD1222 COVID-19 vaccine. TCRdb's copy holds only in-frame clones and misses some; the assay was immunoSEQ multiplex PCR. The sample has about 180,000 clones, 85% to 95% seen once; the top ten hold around 0.97%. The sample in question was peripheral blood, obtained 28 days after the second dose of the MenACWY control vaccine. The source of these receptors is an adult who received the MenACWY meningococcal vaccine as a control.

The rearrangement joins TRBV3-1 (or the pseudogene TRBV3-2) to TRBJ2-5; D unresolved. Trimming cost V 0 bases and J 7 bases, with 3 bases left between them. This CDR3 is 11 amino acids long. Germline CDR1 LGHDT, CDR2 YNNKEL (reference sequence). CDR3 amino acids: CASSQDRTQYF. The CDR3 bases are TGTGCCAGCAGCCAAGATAGGACCCAGTACTTC.

The rearrangement joins TRBV6-5 to TRBJ2-1, with TRBD1 as a possible D gene (6 bases). CDR3 length equals 16 residues. Germline CDR1 reads MNHEY; CDR2 reads SVGAGI. Trimming took 1 base from V and 5 from J, leaving 15 bases between them. The CDR3 DNA is TGTGCCAGCAGTTACTACCCCTCGCAGGGGAACAATGAGCAGTTCTTC. Protein: CASSYYPSQGNNEQFF.

V usage is TRBV4-1 and J usage is TRBJ2-7; 7 bases are a match to TRBD2. With 3 bases clipped from V and 0 bases from J, the junction kept 5 bases outside the gene matches. This CDR3 is 15 amino acids long. Germline-derived CDR1 and CDR2 are MGHRA and YSYEKL. This chain's CDR3 is CASSQGLAVSYEQYF. CDR3 sequence (DNA): TGCGCCAGCAGCCAGGGGCTAGCGGTCTCCTACGAGCAGTACTTC.

Comments on this clone: A read error may produce the germline difference seen at one junction end. The V call is TRBV20-1, the J call TRBJ1-4; D uncertain. Germline V CDR1 and CDR2: DFQATT, SNEGSKA (reference sequence). The CDR3 is made up of 11 amino acids. CDR3 amino acids: CVGHRNEKLFF. CDR3 coding DNA: TGTGTGGGTCACCGGAATGAAAAACTGTTTTTT.

V usage is TRBV5-3 and J usage is TRBJ1-5; 10 bases agree with TRBD1. TRBV5-3 is an open reading frame, and its role is uncertain. Trimming took 4 bases from V and 5 from J; bases not matched to a gene: 18. The CDR3 has 19 amino acids. CDR3 bases: TGTGCCAGAAGCACCGCAACTGACAGGGGGCCGGTCCGATATCAGCCCCAGCATTTT. Translated: CARSTATDRGPVRYQPQHF.

This clone was recorded once. V usage is TRBV7-9 and J usage is TRBJ2-3; D ambiguous. The V end was cut by 0 bases, the J end by 4 bases, with 5 bases between. Germline values: CDR1 SEHNR, CDR2 FQNEAQ (reference sequence). This CDR3 has 13 residues. The CDR3 loop is CASSLASADTQYF. The CDR3 DNA reads as TGTGCCAGCAGCTTAGCATCCGCAGATACGCAGTATTTT.

The chain has TRBV19 and TRBJ1-1; 9 positions agree with TRBD1. The CDR3 is made up of 16 amino acids. Trimming removed 3 bases from V and 0 bases from J; junction bases left unmatched: 5. CDR1 is LNHDA, CDR2 SQIVND, per germline (reference sequence). CDR3 DNA: TGTGCCAGTAGTATGCCGACAGGGGGTGTGAACACTGAAGCTTTCTTT. This codes for CASSMPTGGVNTEAFF.

This clone appeared a single time. The chain uses TRBV7-8 and TRBJ2-7; weak D call: TRBD2 (6 bases). The CDR3 is 16 residues long. V lost 1 base and J lost 3, with 16 bases in between. Germline assignment: CDR1 SGHVS and CDR2 FQNEAQ. This CDR3 reads CASSLVSGVSFYEQYF. In nucleotides, the CDR3 is TGTGCCAGCAGCTTAGTCTCGGGGGTTTCATTCTACGAGCAGTACTTC.

J is TRBJ1-3 and V is TRBV10-3, with D tentatively TRBD1 (5 bases). The germline V and J ends were trimmed by 11 bases and 0 bases, with 14 bases remaining between them. The CDR3 totals 14 residues. In germline, CDR1 is ENHRY, CDR2 SYGVKD. CDR3 DNA sequence: TGTGCCCTAAACCCGGACAACTCTGGAAACACCATATATTTT. Its protein is CALNPDNSGNTIYF.

In DNA form, the CDR3 reads TGTGCCAGCAGCTTCCGTCTTGGGACTGAAGCTTTCTTT. Its translation: CASSFRLGTEAFF. This sequence joins TRBV7-9 and TRBJ1-1; the D is unclear. CDR3 length: 13 amino acids. The V end was cut by 3 bases, the J end by 5 bases, with 10 bases between. Germline CDR1 SEHNR, CDR2 FQNEAQ (reference sequence).

This chain connects TRBV10-3 to TRBJ1-1; D may be TRBD1 (5 bases). V lost 2 bases and J 14 bases, leaving 15 bases between the germline ends. From germline, CDR1 is ENHRY and CDR2 SYGVKD. This CDR3 comprises 12 residues. Written as DNA, the CDR3 is TGTGCCATCAGTGAGACGGGGCTCCGGGGCTTCTTT. Translation: CAISETGLRGFF.

This clone was detected a few times. The chain employs TRBV12-3 or TRBV12-4 and TRBJ1-4; 7 bases map to TRBD1. Trimming took 3 bases from V and 14 from J; bases not matched to a gene: 6. CDR3 length: 12 amino acids. CDR3 sequence: CASSFEGRGLFF. As DNA, the CDR3 is TGTGCCAGCAGTTTTGAGGGCAGGGGGCTGTTTTTT.

The chain recombines TRBV18 with TRBJ1-1; TRBD1 aligns across 9 bases. J lost 1 base, V lost 5 bases, and 5 bases had no gene match. The CDR3 runs 15 residues. Germline V gives CDR1 KGHSH, CDR2 LQKENI. As DNA, the CDR3 is TGTGCCAGCTCAAGGACAGGGGAAAGGAACACTGAAGCTTTCTTT. It encodes CASSRTGERNTEAFF.

V usage is TRBV30 and J usage is TRBJ2-3, with 11 bases that match TRBD1. The CDR3 runs to 14 residues. Germline V gene data show CDR1 as GTSNPN and CDR2 as SVGIG (reference sequence). J lost 5 bases, V lost 3 bases, and 4 bases had no gene match. This CDR3 reads CAWSRDRGGDTQYF. CDR3 nucleotide sequence: TGTGCCTGGAGCCGGGACAGGGGGGGAGATACGCAGTATTTT.

The rearrangement joins TRBV2 to TRBJ1-2; 7 bases fit TRBD1. This CDR3 has 12 residues. CDR1 is SNHLY and CDR2 is FYNNEI in the germline V gene. J was trimmed by 8 bases and V by 5 bases; bases with no gene match: 5. The CDR3 nucleotides are TGTGCCAGCAGTAAAACAGGGGACGGCTACACCTTC. Residues: CASSKTGDGYTF.

This chain joins TRBV3-1 (or the pseudogene TRBV3-2) and TRBJ1-1; D perhaps matches TRBD1 (5 bases). Germline V gives CDR1 LGHDT, CDR2 YNNKEL (reference sequence). This CDR3 spans 12 amino acids. Trimming left V 6 bases short and J 12 bases short, with 17 bases between. CDR3 amino acids: CASSYAGGETFF. The CDR3 bases are TGTGCCAGCAGTTATGCGGGGGGGGAGACTTTCTTT.

The chain has TRBV6-5 and TRBJ1-2, with D possibly matching TRBD1 (5 bases). V lost 0 bases and J lost 4, with 9 bases in between. Germline V gives CDR1 MNHEY, CDR2 SVGAGI. This CDR3 spans 14 amino acids. CDR3 in DNA: TGTGCCAGCAGTTACTCCCAGCAGGGCTATGGCTACACCTTC. Its protein is CASSYSQQGYGYTF.

The J gene is TRBJ2-2, the V gene TRBV5-5; perhaps D is TRBD1 or TRBD2 (5 bases each). The CDR3 loop spans 15 amino acids. Between the trimmed V and J ends, which lost 4 bases and 1 base, there was a span of 11 bases. Germline V CDR1 and CDR2: SGHKS, YYEKEE (reference sequence). The chain's CDR3 is CASSQGPRNTGELFF. For the CDR3, the DNA is TGTGCCAGCAGCCAGGGACCGAGGAACACCGGGGAGCTGTTTTTT.

The chain joins TRBV7-4 to TRBJ1-6; no reliable D call. Germline V CDR1 and CDR2: SGHVT, SQSDAQ. The CDR3 has 16 amino acids. Trimming cost V 2 bases and J 2 bases, with 10 bases left between them. This CDR3 is CASSLPALTYNSPLHF. CDR3 nucleotide sequence: TGTGCCAGCAGCTTACCTGCTCTCACCTATAATTCACCCCTCCACTTT.

The genes are TRBV30 and TRBJ2-3; 11 bases are shared with TRBD2. The germline V gene has CDR1 GTSNPN and CDR2 SVGIG (reference sequence). The CDR3 spans 14 residues. V dropped 2 bases and J dropped 6; count of bases not matched to a gene: 4. The CDR3 loop is CAWSPTSGGDTQYF. Here the CDR3 DNA reads TGTGCCTGGAGTCCTACTAGCGGGGGTGATACGCAGTATTTT. The full variable domain, in which reference TRBV30 and TRBJ2-3 provide the parts outside the CDR3, is SQTIHQWPATLVQPVGSPLSLECTVEGTSNPNLYWYRQAAGRGLQLLFYSVGIGQISSEVPQNLSASRPQDRQFILSSKKLLLSDSGFYLCAWSPTSGGDTQYFGPGTRLTVL.

CDR3 sequence reads: CASSQGRGGNSPLHF. In DNA, the CDR3 is TGCGCCAGCAGCCAGGGGAGGGGCGGCAATTCACCCCTCCACTTT. This sequence joins TRBV4-1 and TRBJ1-6; tentatively, D is TRBD1 (5 bases). The V end lost 3 bases, the J end lost 7 bases, and 13 bases lay between the germline ends. The germline CDR1 and CDR2 sequences are MGHRA and YSYEKL. The CDR3 loop spans 15 amino acids.

V gene TRBV12-3 or TRBV12-4 combines with J gene TRBJ2-5, with D hard to call. This CDR3 region has 12 residues. The V end lost 3 bases, the J end lost 3 bases, and 5 bases lay between the germline ends. The CDR3 nucleotides are TGTGCCAGCAGTTTTGGTAAAGAGACCCAGTACTTC. Translated: CASSFGKETQYF.

This chain links TRBV21-1 with TRBJ1-5; TRBD1 reflects the table's D call only, with no check against the DNA. TRBV21-1 is termed a pseudogene. The CDR3 runs to 14 residues. The CDR3 DNA sequence: TGTGCCAGCAGCAATCTCAGGGCGGATCAGCCCCAGCATTTT. Translation gives CASSNLRADQPQHF.

V usage is TRBV28 and J usage is TRBJ1-3; D is uncertain. Trimming pared 6 bases from V and 0 bases from J, leaving 12 bases between. CDR1 is MDHEN and CDR2 is SYDVKM in the germline V gene. The CDR3 covers 15 residues. The CDR3 sequence is CASRGARSSGNTIYF. The CDR3 bases are TGTGCCAGCAGGGGTGCCAGGAGCTCTGGAAACACCATATATTTT.